This T cell receptor beta chain was observed in a study of CD8 T cells in ankylosing spondylitis. A single record per CDR3 protein comes from TCRdb applying MiXCR to the 5' RACE reads. The table has 330,000 or so distinct CDR3 sequences, 7% to 9% seen once. This clonotype was seen only a few times. Antigen specificity is unknown. Study-level results: The study identified a TCR beta motif of eight highly homologous variants that appeared characteristic of ankylosing spondylitis blood. Peripheral blood samples showed relatively rare disease-linked clones, and these clones were CD8+. Disease-linked clones were reportedly significantly enriched in matched ankylosing spondylitis synovial fluid. Earlier authors reported some of these motif variants in reactive arthritis synovial fluid and blood.

CDR1 and CDR2 from the germline V gene are DFQATT and SNEGSKA (reference sequence). The CDR3 is 17 amino acids. V trimming: 1 base; J trimming: 1 base; junction bases outside the gene matches: 10. Material for sequencing was blood, either unsorted or a sorted T cell fraction (not recorded which). This TCR came from a male donor with ankylosing spondylitis. The rearrangement uses TRBV20-1 and TRBJ2-3, with 8 bases identical to TRBD2. The CDR3 nucleotides are TGCAGTGCTAGAGGTATTCTAGCGGGCATCCGCACAGATACGCAGTATTTT. It yields the protein CSARGILAGIRTDTQYF.